A selection of T cell receptor beta chains follows, all from one sample in a study of blood T cell repertoires in COVID-19. Some clones are missing from TCRdb's copy, which holds only in-frame ones; the method was immunoSEQ multiplex PCR. In the table there are tens of thousands of clones, about four fifths of which are singletons. Source material: peripheral blood. All receptors come from a woman older than 75 with acute or convalescent COVID-19. The CDR3 runs from the conserved cysteine through the conserved F or W. D genes are given only for firm matches. A row's size may be missing; if present it is once, few, many or a size class.

V gene,D gene,clone size,J gene,CDR3 DNA,CDR3 protein
TRBV24-1,NA,NA,TRBJ2-3,TGTGCCGTATCCGCGGGCAGCCCAGATACGCAGTATTTT,CAVSAGSPDTQYF
TRBV27,TRBD1,NA,TRBJ2-7,TGTGCCAGCAGCCTCGGACAGGGGGCCCCCTACGAGCAGTACTTC,CASSLGQGAPYEQYF
TRBV6-5,TRBD2,once,TRBJ2-3,TGTGCCAGCATAGCGGGACTGAACACAGATACGCAGTATTTT,CASIAGLNTDTQYF
TRBV3-1/TRBV3-2,TRBD2,NA,TRBJ2-1,TGTGCCAGCAGCCGAGGCGGCGGGAGGGCCCGCAATGAGCAGTTCTTC,CASSRGGGRARNEQFF
TRBV5-1,NA,NA,TRBJ2-5,TGCGCCAGCAGCTTGGACGTGGCAGATCAAGAGACCCAGTACTTC,CASSLDVADQETQYF
TRBV5-1,TRBD1,NA,TRBJ2-7,TGCGCCAGCAGCTCGCTGGACAGGGGGGTTTCTGAGCAGTACTTC,CASSSLDRGVSEQYF
TRBV5-8,NA,once,TRBJ2-7,TGTGCCAGCAGCTTGCAAAGACACTCCGGCGAGCAGTACTTC,CASSLQRHSGEQYF
TRBV19,NA,NA,TRBJ2-1,TGTGCCAGTAGTGCGGGCCCGGGCGGTGAGCAGTTCTTC,CASSAGPGGEQFF
TRBV5-4,TRBD1,NA,TRBJ2-2,TGTGCCAGCAGCCTGGACAGGCCCGGGGAGCTGTTTTTT,CASSLDRPGELFF
TRBV6-5,TRBD1,NA,TRBJ1-1,TGTGCCAGCAGAGCCGGGACAGGGAACACTGAAGCTTTCTTT,CASRAGTGNTEAFF
TRBV15,NA,NA,TRBJ2-3,TGTGCCACCAGCGGGAGACTGGGCGGGGGCGTAGATACGCAGTATTTT,CATSGRLGGGVDTQYF
TRBV28,NA,NA,TRBJ2-7,TGTGCCAGCGGCACAGGGCCCTACGAGCAGTACTTC,CASGTGPYEQYF
TRBV28,TRBD2,NA,TRBJ2-3,TGTGCCACCCAAAGGGGAGGGAGTGCAGATACGCAGTATTTT,CATQRGGSADTQYF
TRBV3-1/TRBV3-2,NA,NA,TRBJ2-7,TGTGCCAGCAGCCCGGGGCCAGGGGTCGGCTACGAGCAGTACTTC,CASSPGPGVGYEQYF
TRBV7-2,TRBD2,NA,TRBJ2-7,TGTGCCAGCAGCCCCCAACGGGGGGGCTACCCGGGGAACTTC,CASSPQRGGYPGNF
TRBV5-4,NA,NA,TRBJ1-2,TGTGCCAGCAGCTTAGACACGGTTGGCTACACCTTC,CASSLDTVGYTF
TRBV5-6,NA,NA,TRBJ1-6,TGTGCCAGTCGCCGGGGAGTCCCGAGCTCCTATAATTCACCCCTCCACTTT,CASRRGVPSSYNSPLHF
TRBV3-1/TRBV3-2,NA,NA,TRBJ1-1,TGTGCCAGCAGCGGGTCCTCGACAGGAACGAACACTGAAGCTTTCTTT,CASSGSSTGTNTEAFF
TRBV5-1,TRBD1,NA,TRBJ2-5,TGCGCCAGCAGCTTGGGGGACAGGGTCCAAGAGACCCAGTACTTC,CASSLGDRVQETQYF
TRBV9,NA,NA,TRBJ2-3,TGTGCCAGCAGCGCTCTTGGGGGCCCACCTACAGATACGCAGTATTTT,CASSALGGPPTDTQYF
TRBV27,NA,NA,TRBJ2-2,TGTGCCAGCAGTGACTCGGGACTCCCACCCACCGGGGAGCTGTTTTTT,CASSDSGLPPTGELFF
TRBV12-3/TRBV12-4,NA,NA,TRBJ1-2,TGTGCCAGCAGTTTAGCGGGAGTCTATGGCTACACCTTC,CASSLAGVYGYTF
TRBV5-1,TRBD2,NA,TRBJ2-7,TGCGCCAGCATGCGGGAGGGTTACGAGCAGTACTTC,CASMREGYEQYF
TRBV18,NA,NA,TRBJ1-1,TGTGCCAGCTCACCACCCCAGACTATGAACACTGAAGCTTTCTTT,CASSPPQTMNTEAFF
TRBV3-1/TRBV3-2,NA,NA,TRBJ1-6,TGTGCCAGCAGCCCACAGAGCTCCTATAATTCACCCCTCCACTTT,CASSPQSSYNSPLHF
TRBV10-2,TRBD2,NA,TRBJ2-1,TGCGCCAGCAGTGATCTTGGCGGGGGGGCAGGTGAGCAGTTCTTC,CASSDLGGGAGEQFF
TRBV28,NA,few,TRBJ2-1,TGTGCCAGCAGCTTGGGGCTACGGGAGCAGTTCTTC,CASSLGLREQFF
TRBV15,NA,NA,TRBJ2-7,TGTGCCACCAGCAGAGACAGCTACGAGCAGTACTTC,CATSRDSYEQYF